The 5 T cell receptor beta chains in this list originate from one sample, sequenced in a study of PD-1 blockade in classical Hodgkin lymphoma. TCRdb keeps only in-frame clones here, not all; method: immunoSEQ multiplex PCR. The sample lists 20,000 to 25,000 clones, around 80% occurring once. Time point given: cycle 4 day 1 (C4D1), after five to seven weeks of nivolumab. Each and every patient relapsed after autologous stem cell transplantation, and patients got differing brentuximab vedotin exposure. The authors purified CD4+ T cells from thawed PBMCs by magnetic negative selection. This specimen was CD4+ T cells from blood, taken before the fourth cycle of nivolumab. These TCRs come from a human donor with classical Hodgkin lymphoma.

V gene TRBV6-5 combines with J gene TRBJ1-1, with 7 bases aligning to TRBD1. The CDR3 contains 15 residues. CDR1 MNHEY and CDR2 SVGAGI come from the germline V gene. V lost 4 bases, J lost 3 bases, and 8 bases stayed unmatched. In DNA form, the CDR3 reads TGTGCCAGCAGTTGGGACAGAGGGTTGGACACTGAAGCTTTCTTT. It specifies CASSWDRGLDTEAFF.

J is TRBJ1-2 and V is TRBV25-1, with 10 bases fitting TRBD1. Germline V gives CDR1 MGHDK, CDR2 SYGVNS. The CDR3 extends over 14 amino acids. J lost 7 bases, V lost 1 base, and 3 bases had no gene match. The CDR3 protein is CASSEFRDRGGYTF. The CDR3 DNA sequence: TGTGCCAGCAGTGAATTCCGGGACAGGGGTGGCTACACCTTC.

The chain links TRBV5-1 to TRBJ2-3; either TRBD1 or TRBD2 may supply D (5 bases each). The ends were cut back, 4 bases at V and 11 bases at J, with 20 bases in the middle. CDR3 size: 14 residues. CDR1 and CDR2 (germline): SGHRS, YFSETQ. In DNA, the CDR3 is TGCGCCAGCAGCCCTACCGGGGCCGACCGATGGCAGTATTTT. This gives the protein CASSPTGADRWQYF. Together with reference TRBV5-1 and TRBJ2-3, the CDR3 gives the full variable domain: KAGVTQTPRYLIKTRGQQVTLSCSPISGHRSVSWYQQTPGQGLQFLFEYFSETQRNKGNFPGRFSGRQFSNSRSEMNVSTLELGDSALYLCASSPTGADRWQYFGPGTRLTVL.

This chain joins TRBV5-4 and TRBJ2-1; 10 bases align to TRBD2. V was pared by 5 bases and J by 8 bases, with 10 bases of the junction left unmatched. Germline CDR1 and CDR2: SGHNT and YYREEE (reference sequence). The CDR3 runs 15 residues. The CDR3 region is CASRQSGGASDEQFF. The CDR3 DNA reads as TGTGCCAGCAGACAAAGCGGGGGGGCCAGCGATGAGCAGTTCTTC.

V and J are TRBV7-9 and TRBJ1-2, with 8 bases aligning to TRBD1. J was trimmed by 0 bases and V by 3 bases; bases with no gene match: 6. The CDR3 spans 16 residues. Looked up from germline, CDR1 is SEHNR and CDR2 is FQNEAQ (reference sequence). This chain's CDR3 is CASSFPRQGPNYGYTF. CDR3 bases: TGTGCCAGCAGCTTCCCTCGACAGGGGCCTAACTATGGCTACACCTTC.